This TCR beta chain is from a study of identical twins. TCRdb re-derived calls from the 5' RACE reads in MiXCR, one entry per CDR3 protein. The table lists about 700,000 distinct CDR3 sequences, 8.6% of them singletons. This clonotype appeared a few times. Its target is not known. Regarding the study as a whole: The conclusions drew on cross-sectional statistical analysis instead of tracking the same donors. Because invariant MAIT and iNKT cells could be present, zero-insertion analyses could be partly confounded.

The length of the CDR3 is 17 residues. Per germline, CDR1 MNHEY and CDR2 SVGEGT. The J segment lost 5 bases and the V segment lost 0 bases, leaving 13 bases of the junction unmatched. Every one of the donors was a healthy Caucasian. A further study also used this sample, focusing on yellow fever vaccine responses in identical twins. That study adds: As reported, the vaccine T cell response of twins seemed partly convergent and partly personalized.

This receptor was taken from a woman younger than 35 in good health. This chain links TRBV6-2 or TRBV6-3 with TRBJ2-7, with 7 bases lining up with TRBD1. The specimen was PBMCs. CDR3 amino acids: CASSYSSNGTDDHEQYF. CDR3 coding DNA: TGTGCCAGCAGTTACTCGAGTAACGGGACAGACGACCACGAGCAGTACTTC.